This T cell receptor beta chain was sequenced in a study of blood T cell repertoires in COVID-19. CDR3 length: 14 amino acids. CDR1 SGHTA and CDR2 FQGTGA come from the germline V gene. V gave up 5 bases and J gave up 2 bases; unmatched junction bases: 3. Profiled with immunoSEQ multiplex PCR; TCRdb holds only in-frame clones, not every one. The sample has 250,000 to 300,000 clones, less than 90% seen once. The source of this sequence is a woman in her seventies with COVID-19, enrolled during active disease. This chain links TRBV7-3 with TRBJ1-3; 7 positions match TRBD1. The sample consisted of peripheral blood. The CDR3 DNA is TGTGCCAGCAGCCCTGGGACAGCTGGAAACACCATATATTTT. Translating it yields CASSPGTAGNTIYF.